One sample yielded the 28 T cell receptor beta chains listed below, sequenced in a study of Graves' ophthalmopathy and Graves' hyperthyroidism. Beta-chain TCR CDR3 regions were amplified from RNA transcripts. First-round RT-PCR relied on HTBI primers, and a second-round multiplex PCR came next. Via MiXCR, TCRdb re-called the multiplex PCR reads, giving one row per CDR3 protein. Of about 700,000 distinct CDR3 sequences in the sample, 40% were seen once. The sample comprised peripheral blood. The receptors stem from an adult man with Graves' ophthalmopathy.

Comment on this clonotype: The junction shows a germline mismatch at one end, possibly a read error. This chain uses TRBV12-3 or TRBV12-4 with TRBJ1-1; D not resolved. The CDR3 is 11 residues long. CDR3 loop: CAGSFVDEAFF. CDR3 sequence (DNA): TGTGCCGGCAGTTTTGTTGATGAAGCTTTCTTT.

The table lists this clonotype with many counts. The chain combines TRBV15 with TRBJ1-2; D perhaps matches TRBD1 (6 bases). The CDR3 consists of 16 residues. Germline V gene data show CDR1 as LNHNV and CDR2 as YYDKDF (reference sequence). V lost 8 bases and J lost 5, with 24 bases in between. The CDR3: CATHRGGPSVKYGYTF. For the CDR3, the DNA is TGTGCCACCCACCGAGGGGGACCTTCTGTTAAGTATGGCTACACCTTC.

V is TRBV4-3 and J is TRBJ1-2, with D perhaps TRBD1 (6 bases). Looked up from germline, CDR1 is LGHNA and CDR2 is YSLEER. Between the trimmed V and J ends, which lost 1 base and 4 bases, there was a span of 13 bases. The CDR3 is 15 residues long. The CDR3 DNA reads TGCGCCAGCAGCCAAGGGGGCGGGGGCATCTATGGCTACACCTTC. Translation gives CASSQGGGGIYGYTF.

The chain couples TRBV24-1 to TRBJ2-5, with TRBD2 identical over 9 bases. The germline CDR1 and CDR2 sequences are KGHDR and SFDVKD. The junction had 9 bases not matched to a gene; V was cut back by 3 bases and J by 5 bases. CDR3 length: 16 residues. CDR3 amino acids: CATSDPQGLAGETQYF. Written as DNA, the CDR3 is TGTGCCACCAGTGATCCCCAGGGGCTAGCGGGGGAGACCCAGTACTTC.

This rearrangement joins TRBV9 to TRBJ2-7; 10 bases are shared with TRBD1. Germline-derived CDR1 and CDR2 are SGDLS and YYNGEE. This CDR3 region has 16 residues. The V segment lost 4 bases and the J segment 5 bases; nucleotides outside the gene matches: 12. CDR3 in amino acids: CASSIRIGTGVNEQYF. DNA for the CDR3: TGTGCCAGCAGCATACGGATCGGGACAGGGGTTAACGAGCAGTACTTC. Drawing the rest from reference TRBV9 and TRBJ2-7, the complete variable domain is DSGVTQTPKHLITATGQRVTLRCSPRSGDLSVYWYQQSLDQGLQFLIQYYNGEERAKGNILERFSAQQFPDLHSELNLSSLELGDSALYFCASSIRIGTGVNEQYFGPGTRLTVT.

As concerns this clonotype: The junction differs from germline at one of its ends, possibly a read error. The rearrangement uses TRBV7-2 and TRBJ1-1; TRBD1 matches at 8 bases. Germline CDR1 SGHTA, CDR2 FQGNSA. CDR3 size: 17 residues. DNA for the CDR3: TGTGCCAGCAGCTTACGTCGCAGGGGGCTCATGAACACTGAGGCTTTCTTT. This sequence encodes CASSLRRRGLMNTEAFF.

This chain links TRBV6-6 with TRBJ2-3, with D possibly TRBD1 on 6 matching bases. Trimming pared 2 bases from V and 3 bases from J, leaving 15 bases between. In germline, CDR1 is MNHNY, CDR2 SVGAGI (reference sequence). The CDR3 loop spans 16 amino acids. CDR3 protein: CASSYTWGRGTDTQYF. Here the CDR3 DNA reads TGTGCCAGCAGTTACACCTGGGGCAGGGGTACAGATACGCAGTATTTT.

The CDR3 nucleotides are TGTGCCAGCAGCTTCGTCCCGGATAACTACGAGCAGTACTTC. The encoded protein is CASSFVPDNYEQYF. V and J are TRBV7-9 and TRBJ2-7; D remains ambiguous. CDR1 is SEHNR and CDR2 is FQNEAQ in the germline V gene (reference sequence). This CDR3 spans 14 amino acids. V was trimmed by 3 bases and J by 3 bases, leaving 12 bases between them.

Comments on this clonotype: A clone one base away is much larger, so this may be a read error. The chain combines TRBV7-9 with TRBJ1-6; D might be TRBD1 (6 bases). This CDR3 contains 14 residues. Germline V gene data show CDR1 as SEHNR and CDR2 as FQNEAQ (reference sequence). The CDR3 nucleotides are TGTGCCGGCAGCTTAACGGGGGGCCATTCACCCCTCCACTTT. It encodes CAGSLTGGHSPLHF.

This clonotype was seen a handful of times. This rearrangement joins TRBV2 to TRBJ1-5; a weak D match, TRBD1 (5 bases). CDR3 length: 13 amino acids. Looked up from germline, CDR1 is SNHLY and CDR2 is FYNNEI. V was pared by 8 bases and J by 3 bases, with 11 bases between. CDR3: CASGTGVNQPQHF. CDR3 in DNA: TGTGCCAGCGGAACGGGGGTCAATCAGCCCCAGCATTTT.

In regard to this clonotype: A junction end diverges from the germline sequence, so it may reflect a read error. CDR3 amino acids: CSARAGQETRYF. The CDR3 nucleotides are TGCAGTGCTAGGGCGGGACAAGAGACCCGGTACTTC. The chain couples TRBV20-1 to TRBJ2-5; perhaps D is TRBD1 or TRBD2 (6 bases each). Germline assignment: CDR1 DFQATT and CDR2 SNEGSKA (reference sequence). The CDR3 contains 12 residues.

Remarks on this clonotype: This may be a read error: a much more frequent sequence differs by one nucleotide. The chain is built from TRBV2 and TRBJ2-6; D gene ambiguous. Deletions cut 0 bases from V and 6 bases from J, with 15 bases between. The length of the CDR3 is 17 residues. Germline V lookup: CDR1 SNHLY, CDR2 FYNNEI. The CDR3 loop reads CASSEAPSGSEANVLTF. Written as DNA, the CDR3 is TGTGCCAGCAGTGAAGCGCCATCTGGGTCCGAGGCCAACGTCCTGACTTTC.

The sample holds many counts of this clonotype. The chain recombines TRBV15 with TRBJ2-7; TRBD1 matches 7 bases. The CDR3 totals 13 residues. V dropped 0 bases and J dropped 6; count of bases not matched to a gene: 2. Germline assignment: CDR1 LNHNV and CDR2 YYDKDF (reference sequence). The CDR3 loop is CATSRDTGAEQYF. In nucleotides, the CDR3 is TGTGCCACCAGCAGAGATACAGGGGCCGAGCAGTACTTC.

Comments on this clonotype: Possible read error: a much larger clone is one base away. The chain links TRBV10-3 to TRBJ1-5; no reliable D call. The CDR3 runs 15 residues. Germline assignment: CDR1 ENHRY and CDR2 SYGVKD. V lost 4 bases and J 2 bases, leaving 12 bases between the germline ends. CDR3 nucleotides: TGTGCCATCAGTGCGGGCGGAGGTGGCAATCAGCCCCAGCATTTT. Its protein product is CAISAGGGGNQPQHF.

The chain recombines TRBV7-6 with TRBJ2-5; D is perhaps TRBD2 (5 bases). TRBJ2-7 matches the DNA end more closely, so the J call is doubtful. The germline V gene has CDR1 SGHVS and CDR2 FNYEAQ. The CDR3 is 14 residues long. The CDR3 loop reads CASRPAGSSNEQYF. The CDR3 region has the DNA TGTGCCAGTAGGCCTGCGGGCAGTTCGAACGAGCAGTACTTC.

This clonotype was picked up a small number of times. The chain has TRBV20-1 and TRBJ2-7, with TRBD2 matching 10 bases. The CDR3 runs to 14 residues. The germline CDR1 and CDR2 sequences are DFQATT and SNEGSKA (reference sequence). V was pared by 8 bases and J by 0 bases, with 7 bases of the junction left unmatched. CDR3 nucleotide sequence: TGCAGTACTAAACTAGCGGGGCACTCCTACGAGCAGTACTTC. It codes for CSTKLAGHSYEQYF.

This clonotype was observed a handful of times. This sequence joins TRBV2 and TRBJ1-5; D is uncertain. CDR3 length equals 18 residues. Germline V gene sequence: CDR1 SNHLY, CDR2 FYNNEI. Trimming removed 6 bases from V and 2 bases from J, with 23 bases in between. The CDR3 protein is CASSPPKGPGFGNQPQHF. DNA of the CDR3: TGTGCCAGCAGCCCACCCAAGGGCCCAGGATTTGGCAATCAGCCCCAGCATTTT.

This clonotype has at least ten counts. This rearrangement joins TRBV29-1 to TRBJ1-1; D ambiguous. The germline V gene has CDR1 SQVTM and CDR2 ANQGSEA. The CDR3 has 14 amino acids. V gave up 7 bases and J gave up 0 bases, with 15 bases separating them. DNA for the CDR3: TGCAGCGCCCATGAAGGGAGCCTGAACACTGAAGCTTTCTTT. Amino acids: CSAHEGSLNTEAFF.

A word on this clonotype: No conserved phenylalanine or tryptophan is present at the end of the CDR3, so a read error is the likely explanation. The DNA is left out, because the CDR3 cannot be placed on it with certainty; the CDR3 is given as TCRdb lists it. The CDR3 is CASSLVRVAG. J is TRBJ1-1 and V is TRBV7-7. The germline V gene encodes CDR1 SSHAT and CDR2 FNYEAQ (reference sequence). The CDR3 adds up to 10 amino acids, both ends counted.

A few counts support this clonotype. V and J are TRBV7-9 and TRBJ2-2, with TRBD2 identical over 15 bases. Germline loops: CDR1 SEHNR, CDR2 FQNEAQ (reference sequence). The CDR3 totals 16 residues. V dropped 5 bases and J dropped 5; count of bases not matched to a gene: 3. The CDR3 nucleotides read TGTGCCAGCAGCCCGGGACTAGCGGGAGGTACCGGGGAGCTGTTTTTT. Protein product: CASSPGLAGGTGELFF.

In this sample, this clonotype turned up many times. The junction departs from germline at one end; a sequencing error may be responsible. The gene calls are TRBV25-1 and TRBJ1-1; no clear D gene. There are 13 residues in the CDR3. Germline-derived CDR1 and CDR2 are MGHDK and SYGVNS. CDR3 residues: CARSVDRGPEAFF. In nucleotides, the CDR3 is TGTGCCCGCAGTGTCGACCGGGGTCCTGAAGCTTTCTTT.

The V gene is TRBV7-9, the J gene TRBJ1-1; D is uncertain. The V gene's germline CDR1 is SEHNR and CDR2 FQNEAQ (reference sequence). Trimming took off 7 bases at V and 3 bases at J, with 18 bases between the two ends. The CDR3 sequence is 15 residues long. In DNA form, the CDR3 reads TGTGCCAGCACCGCATCACGAGCGAGTGACACTGAAGCTTTCTTT. It encodes CASTASRASDTEAFF.

Concerning this clonotype itself: This may be a read error: a much more frequent sequence differs by one nucleotide. The rearrangement joins TRBV7-9 to TRBJ2-7, with 8 bases that match TRBD1. The germline CDR1 and CDR2 sequences are SEHNR and FQNEAQ (reference sequence). Germline trimming cut 5 bases from V and 4 bases from J; bases unmatched to any gene: 7. The CDR3 totals 14 residues. The CDR3 DNA reads as TGTGCCAGCAGCAGGACAGGGTCGGGATACGAGCAGTACTTC. It specifies CASSRTGSGYEQYF.

This clonotype has ten or more counts. Here the CDR3 reads CAISERTNTGELFF. CDR3 nucleotides: TGTGCCATCAGTGAGAGGACTAACACCGGGGAGCTGTTTTTT. The chain uses TRBV10-3 and TRBJ2-2; D might be TRBD2 (5 bases). The V gene's germline CDR1 is ENHRY and CDR2 SYGVKD. The CDR3 is 14 residues long. Deletions cut 2 bases from V and 2 bases from J, with 6 bases between.

As for this clonotype: A read error may be the cause here, since a much bigger clone is one base away. Lacking the conserved final phenylalanine or tryptophan, this CDR3 likely reflects a read error. CDR3 sequence (DNA): TGCAGCCCATCTTCTGTAAGGGAGCAGTACTCC. This sequence encodes CSPSSVREQYS. This chain joins TRBV29-1 and TRBJ2-7; no clear D gene. The germline CDR1 and CDR2 sequences are SQVTM and ANQGSEA. The V gene lost 8 bases and the J gene lost 7 bases, with 15 bases spanning the gap. The CDR3 is made up of 11 amino acids.

The chain carries TRBV7-8 and TRBJ2-7; TRBD2 is a possible D gene (5 bases). Trimming removed 11 bases at V and 3 bases at J, with 14 bases between. CDR1 and CDR2 from the germline V gene are SGHVS and FQNEAQ. CDR3 size: 12 residues. The CDR3 region is CAWSPRDYEQYF. CDR3 DNA sequence: TGTGCCTGGAGTCCCCGGGACTACGAGCAGTACTTC.

This clonotype was seen at least ten times. This rearrangement joins TRBV7-6 to TRBJ2-7, with D possibly being TRBD2 (5 bases). Trimming removed 0 bases at V and 7 bases at J, with 13 bases between. Germline assignment: CDR1 SGHVS and CDR2 FNYEAQ. This CDR3 has 14 residues. The CDR3 is CASSLASDWGEQYF. CDR3 sequence (DNA): TGTGCCAGCAGCTTAGCGTCGGACTGGGGTGAGCAGTACTTC. The complete variable domain, with remaining parts taken from reference TRBV7-6 and TRBJ2-7, reads GAGVSQSPRYKVTKRGQDVALRCDPISGHVSLYWYRQALGQGPEFLTYFNYEAQQDKSGLPNDRFSAERPEGSISTLTIQRTEQRDSAMYRCASSLASDWGEQYFGPGTRLTVT.

V is TRBV19 and J is TRBJ2-7; D uncertain. The germline gives CDR1 LNHDA, CDR2 SQIVND (reference sequence). The CDR3 has 14 residues. With 4 bases removed from V and 4 bases from J, the gap between germline ends came to 14 bases. The CDR3 loop reads CASSTTHPDYEQYV. DNA for the CDR3: TGTGCCAGTAGTACCACCCACCCCGATTACGAGCAGTACGTC.